These T cell receptor beta chains were read from a single sample in a study of T-cell memory formation after mild COVID-19. One entry per CDR3 protein results from TCRdb running MiXCR on the 5' RACE reads. The table shows 470,000 or so distinct CDR3 sequences, with approximately 23% occurring only once. Sample: PBMCs or a T cell subset sorted from them (not recorded which). All receptors come from an adult woman who had mild COVID-19 (a few samples of this study predate the infection). Cell type and time point are not known. The CDR3 runs from the conserved cysteine through the conserved F or W. D genes are given only for firm matches. The listing skips clone size in some rows; elsewhere it reads once, few, many or a size class.

TRBD1,TRBV11-3,NA,TRBJ2-5,TGTGCCAGCAGCTCGGGACAGGGCGGCGTGGAGACCCAGTACTTC,CASSSGQGGVETQYF
TRBD1,TRBV27,many,TRBJ2-2,TGTGCCAGCAGTTTTCTGTCAGGGGGGAACACCGGGGAGCTGTTTTTT,CASSFLSGGNTGELFF
TRBD1,TRBV18,NA,TRBJ1-1,TGTGCCAGCTCACCAGACAGGGAGGCTGAAGCTTTCTTT,CASSPDREAEAFF
TRBD2,TRBV5-1,few,TRBJ2-1,TGCGCCAGCAGTGACGGACTAGCGGGAGTCTCCTACAATGAGCAGTTCTTC,CASSDGLAGVSYNEQFF
NA,TRBV20-1,few,TRBJ2-6,TGCAGTGCTAGAGCACTACCGGGACACCGCTCTGGGGCCAACGTCCTGACTTTC,CSARALPGHRSGANVLTF
TRBD1,TRBV20-1,few,TRBJ1-1,TGCAGTGCCCGCGGACAGGGGGCTCGTTACACTGAAGCTTTCTTT,CSARGQGARYTEAFF
NA,TRBV7-2,NA,TRBJ2-3,TGTGCCAGCAGCATTTCTCCTAGAACAGATACGCAGTATTTT,CASSISPRTDTQYF
NA,TRBV30,few,TRBJ1-1,TGTGCCTGGAGTGGGGTGACTGAAGCTTTCTTT,CAWSGVTEAFF
NA,TRBV5-1,many,TRBJ2-1,TGCGCCAGCAGCTTGGCGGCGGGCTGGGGGAATGAGCAGTTCTTC,CASSLAAGWGNEQFF
NA,TRBV7-9,few,TRBJ2-2,TGTGCCAGCAGCCCTCCGCGGACGGCCGCGGGGTCCAACACCGGGGAGCTGTTTTTT,CASSPPRTAAGSNTGELFF
NA,TRBV20-1,NA,TRBJ2-1,TGCAGTGCTTGGGGCGGGGCGAATGAGCAGTTCTTC,CSAWGGANEQFF
NA,TRBV10-3,few,TRBJ2-3,TGTGCCATCAGTGATTTGGCAGATACGCAGTATTTT,CAISDLADTQYF
NA,TRBV12-3/TRBV12-4,few,TRBJ2-5,TGTGCCAGCAGCCTCGACATTAAACAAGAGACCCAGTACTTC,CASSLDIKQETQYF
NA,TRBV5-4,NA,TRBJ2-7,TGTGCCAGCAGCAATAGAGGGCCTACCTACGAGCAGTACTTC,CASSNRGPTYEQYF
NA,TRBV5-1,few,TRBJ1-1,TGCGCCAGCAGCCTGAACGGTGGTCGGAGTGAAGCTTTCTTT,CASSLNGGRSEAFF
TRBD1,TRBV24-1,NA,TRBJ2-5,TGTGCCACCAGACCGTCGGGACAGACGGAGACCCAGTACTTC,CATRPSGQTETQYF
NA,TRBV6-2/TRBV6-3,NA,TRBJ2-1,TGTGCCAGCAGTTCAATGTCGTGGGTTTACAATGAGCAGTTCTTC,CASSSMSWVYNEQFF
NA,TRBV10-2,NA,TRBJ2-4,TGCGCCAGCAGTGAGGGAGGGGGCGGATCTCTCGACATTCAGTACTTC,CASSEGGGGSLDIQYF
NA,TRBV20-1,NA,TRBJ1-2,TGCAGTGCTAGTGAGAGGGCATCCCGGTTGGGCGGCTACACCTTC,CSASERASRLGGYTF
NA,TRBV10-2,once,TRBJ2-3,TGCGCCAGCAGGGAGTCCCCTACGAGCACAGATACGCGGTATTTT,CASRESPTSTDTRYF
NA,TRBV7-9,NA,TRBJ2-5,TGTGCCAGCAGCTCAGTCCTCCAAGAGACCCAGTACTTC,CASSSVLQETQYF
TRBD1,TRBV4-2,few,TRBJ2-5,TGTGCCAGCAGCCCCTCTGGGGCAGGGGGCTGGGGAGAGACCCAGTACTTC,CASSPSGAGGWGETQYF
NA,TRBV5-5,NA,TRBJ2-7,TGTGCCAGCAGCTCTCTAATGGGCAGAGACTACGAGCAGTACTTC,CASSSLMGRDYEQYF
TRBD1,TRBV30,few,TRBJ1-1,TGTGCCTGGAGGGGACAGTTGAACACTGAAGCTTTCTTT,CAWRGQLNTEAFF